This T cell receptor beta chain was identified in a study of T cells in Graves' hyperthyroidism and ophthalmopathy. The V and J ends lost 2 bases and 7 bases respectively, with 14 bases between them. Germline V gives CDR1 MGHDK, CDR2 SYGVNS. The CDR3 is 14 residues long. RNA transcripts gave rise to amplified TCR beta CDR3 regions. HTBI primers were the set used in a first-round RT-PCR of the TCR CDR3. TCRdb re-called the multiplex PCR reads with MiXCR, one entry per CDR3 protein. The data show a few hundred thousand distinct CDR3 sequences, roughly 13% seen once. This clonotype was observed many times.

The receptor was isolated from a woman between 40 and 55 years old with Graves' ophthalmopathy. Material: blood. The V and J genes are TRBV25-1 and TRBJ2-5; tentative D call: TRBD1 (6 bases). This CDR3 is CASSEHRVARTQYF. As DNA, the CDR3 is TGTGCCAGCAGTGAACACAGGGTCGCGAGGACCCAGTACTTC.